This T cell receptor (beta chain) was recovered during a study of Ad26.COV2.S vaccination and SARS-CoV-2 variants. Regarding the study as a whole: Placebo recipients trailed vaccine recipients in spike-specific TCR breadth.

Specified treatment: approximately 18 received Ad26.COV2.S at low or high dose, single or two shots; about 5 received placebo; per-sample allocation not given. Sample collection was performed on day 63 after the first vaccine or placebo injection. CDR1 is MNHNY and CDR2 is SVGAGI in the germline V gene (reference sequence). The CDR3 has 14 residues. V was clipped by 6 bases and J by 9 bases; unmatched bases: 6. Notes on this clone: Its specificity is unknown.

Using immunoSEQ multiplex PCR, the repertoire was profiled, and TCRdb retains in-frame clones only, with some absent. This table holds a few hundred thousand clones, around nine tenths found once. Material: peripheral blood, obtained in a trial of Ad26.COV2.S vaccine versus placebo. The clonotype originates from a person aged 18-65 years who received the Ad26.COV2.S COVID-19 vaccine or a placebo. The chain uses TRBV6-6 and TRBJ1-6, with TRBD1 matching over 9 bases. The CDR3 coding sequence is TGTGCCAGCAGCCCGGGACAGGGCGGTTCACCCCTCCACTTT. This translates into CASSPGQGGSPLHF.